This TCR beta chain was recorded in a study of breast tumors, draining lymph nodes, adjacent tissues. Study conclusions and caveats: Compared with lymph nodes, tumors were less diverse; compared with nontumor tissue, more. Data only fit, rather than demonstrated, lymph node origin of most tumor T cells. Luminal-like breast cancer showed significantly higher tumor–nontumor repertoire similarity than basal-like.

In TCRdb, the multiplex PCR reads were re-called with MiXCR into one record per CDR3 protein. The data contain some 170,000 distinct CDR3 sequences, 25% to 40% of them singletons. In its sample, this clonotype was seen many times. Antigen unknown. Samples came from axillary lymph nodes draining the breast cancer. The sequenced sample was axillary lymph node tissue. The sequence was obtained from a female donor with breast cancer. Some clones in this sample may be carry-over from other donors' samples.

The CDR3, as DNA: TGTGCCAGCAGCCAGGACCGAGGAGAGACCCAGTACTTC. Protein: CASSQDRGETQYF. V gene TRBV12-3 or TRBV12-4 combines with J gene TRBJ2-5; D unresolved. The CDR3 is 13 residues long. The ends were cut back, 6 bases at V and 4 bases at J, with 12 bases in the middle.